Each of the 27 T cell receptor beta chains below was sequenced from the same sample in a study of OX40 agonist ivuxolimab in advanced cancers. Repertoires were generated with immunoSEQ multiplex PCR, while TCRdb's copy carries only in-frame clones and drops some. The sample lists roughly 80,000 clones; 70% to 90% were seen once. The material sequenced was CD4+ or CD8+ T cells sorted from blood, taken in a trial of the OX40 agonist ivuxolimab. These receptors all stem from an adult with an advanced solid tumor such as melanoma, head and neck, liver or kidney cancer.

The chain is built from TRBV4-3 and TRBJ2-7, with TRBD2 matching over 10 bases. V lost 2 bases to trimming and J lost 3 bases; unmatched junction nucleotides: 4. The CDR3 has 15 residues. Per germline, CDR1 LGHNA and CDR2 YSLEER. The CDR3 sequence: CASSQPSGRFYEQYF. The CDR3 nucleotides are TGCGCCAGCAGCCAACCTAGCGGGAGATTCTACGAGCAGTACTTC.

The V gene is TRBV27, the J gene TRBJ2-1; D is ambiguous. The CDR3 length is 15 residues. Germline loops: CDR1 MNHEY, CDR2 SMNVEV (reference sequence). V was pared by 3 bases and J by 1 base, with 10 bases between. CDR3: CASSFLLNSYNEQFF. The DNA for the CDR3 is TGTGCCAGCAGTTTTCTCCTAAATTCCTACAATGAGCAGTTCTTC.

The chain links TRBV28 to TRBJ1-5, with TRBD1 as a possible D gene (5 bases). The germline V gene encodes CDR1 MDHEN and CDR2 SYDVKM. This CDR3 contains 18 residues. The V and J ends lost 5 bases and 0 bases respectively, with 20 bases between them. The CDR3: CASSAGSPTSYSNQPQHF. CDR3 sequence (DNA): TGTGCCAGCAGTGCAGGGTCACCTACCAGTTATAGCAATCAGCCCCAGCATTTT.

The chain employs TRBV6-1 and TRBJ2-7, with D hard to call. The CDR3 covers 16 residues. Germline V gives CDR1 MNHNS, CDR2 SASEGT. Trimming stripped 0 bases from V and 5 bases from J, with 17 bases between. CDR3 nucleotide sequence: TGTGCCAGCAGTGAAGCGCTGAGTCCTCCGCGCCACGAGCAGTACTTC. Translated: CASSEALSPPRHEQYF.

The rearrangement links TRBV19 to TRBJ1-4, with unresolved D. Trimming cost V 4 bases and J 4 bases, with 13 bases left between them. The CDR3 is 15 amino acids. Germline-derived CDR1 and CDR2 are LNHDA and SQIVND (reference sequence). The DNA for the CDR3 is TGTGCCAGTAGTAGCCTGTCTGGTGGTAATGAAAAACTGTTTTTT. Its protein is CASSSLSGGNEKLFF.

In its sample, this clone was seen a few times. The genes are TRBV29-1 and TRBJ1-1, with D possibly being TRBD1 (5 bases). This CDR3 comprises 13 residues. V was shortened by 4 bases and J by 5 bases, with 14 bases between the two germline ends. Germline V gene lookup returns CDR1 SQVTM and CDR2 ANQGSEA. CDR3 nucleotide sequence: TGCAGCGTTGGAGGGCAGGGTAGGACTGAAGCTTTCTTT. Protein: CSVGGQGRTEAFF.

The chain combines TRBV6-5 with TRBJ1-1, with unresolved D. The germline V gene encodes CDR1 MNHEY and CDR2 SVGAGI. Trimming pared 5 bases from V and 5 bases from J, leaving 15 bases between. This CDR3 is 14 amino acids long. This chain's CDR3 is CASSVQRAGTEAFF. In DNA, the CDR3 is TGTGCCAGCAGTGTACAGCGGGCGGGGACTGAAGCTTTCTTT.

The chain is built from TRBV5-6 and TRBJ1-5; D possibly corresponds to TRBD1 (5 bases). The CDR3 loop spans 16 amino acids. The germline gives CDR1 SGHDT, CDR2 YYEEEE. The ends were cut back, 3 bases at V and 0 bases at J, with 13 bases in the middle. Here the CDR3 reads CASSYQGIASNQPQHF. In nucleotides, the CDR3 is TGTGCCAGCAGCTACCAGGGTATAGCTAGCAATCAGCCCCAGCATTTT.

The chain links TRBV5-1 to TRBJ1-2; 7 positions match TRBD1. Losses at the gene ends were 2 bases for V and 3 bases for J; bases not matched to a gene: 1. The CDR3 is 13 residues long. CDR1 SGHRS and CDR2 YFSETQ come from the germline V gene. Here the CDR3 reads CASSFTGDYGYTF. The CDR3 nucleotides read TGCGCCAGCAGCTTTACAGGGGACTATGGCTACACCTTC.

This clone was recorded once. The rearrangement joins TRBV28 to TRBJ1-5; D unresolved. Trimming took 3 bases from V and 1 from J, leaving 7 bases between them. Germline assignment: CDR1 MDHEN and CDR2 SYDVKM. The length of the CDR3 is 14 residues. CDR3 loop: CASSFLGSNQPQHF. The CDR3 nucleotides read TGTGCCAGCAGTTTTTTGGGAAGCAATCAGCCCCAGCATTTT.

The chain combines TRBV7-3 with TRBJ2-3, with TRBD2 matching 10 bases. CDR3 length: 16 amino acids. V was pared by 5 bases and J by 4 bases, with 9 bases of the junction left unmatched. The V gene's germline CDR1 is SGHTA and CDR2 FQGTGA. CDR3 protein: CASSQGSGRSADTQYF. The CDR3 nucleotides read TGTGCCAGCAGCCAGGGTAGCGGGAGGTCCGCAGATACGCAGTATTTT.

A single count supports this clone. The chain combines TRBV5-4 with TRBJ2-3, with D perhaps TRBD1 or TRBD2 (5 bases each). Germline loops: CDR1 SGHNT, CDR2 YYREEE (reference sequence). Trimming stripped 0 bases from V and 5 bases from J, with 13 bases between. The CDR3 extends over 15 amino acids. The CDR3 region has the DNA TGTGCCAGCAGCTTGGGGGGACCCGGCGGAGATACGCAGTATTTT. Its protein is CASSLGGPGGDTQYF.

The chain uses TRBV11-2 and TRBJ2-1; possible D gene TRBD2, 7 bases. Germline-derived CDR1 and CDR2 are SGHAT and FQNNGV. Between the trimmed V and J ends, which lost 8 bases and 8 bases, there was a span of 22 bases. The CDR3 is 15 amino acids. The CDR3 DNA is TGTGCCAGCCAAAGGAGGGAGGGGGTTGGGTATGAGCAGTTCTTC. Translation gives CASQRREGVGYEQFF.

The gene calls are TRBV28 and TRBJ1-2; D is undetermined. Germline lookup yields CDR1 MDHEN and CDR2 SYDVKM. The CDR3 has 15 residues. Trimming stripped 3 bases from V and 1 base from J, with 12 bases between. As DNA, the CDR3 is TGTGCCAGCAGTTTGTCTGTTTTCGGTAACTATGGCTACACCTTC. It specifies CASSLSVFGNYGYTF.

This chain uses TRBV12-5 with TRBJ2-3; D gene unclear. The germline V gene has CDR1 LGHNT and CDR2 FRNRAP. The CDR3 runs to 13 residues. V lost 3 bases and J 4 bases, leaving 8 bases between the germline ends. CDR3 sequence: CASGLRLADTQYF. The CDR3 DNA reads as TGTGCTAGTGGTTTACGTTTGGCAGATACGCAGTATTTT.

This chain joins TRBV5-1 and TRBJ2-3; D is unclear. The CDR3 contains 15 residues. V was cut by 1 base and J by 4 bases, with 13 bases left in between. CDR1 SGHRS and CDR2 YFSETQ come from the germline V gene. The CDR3 DNA sequence: TGCGCCAGCAGCTTGTACCCCGCGGAGTCAGATACGCAGTATTTT. It codes for CASSLYPAESDTQYF.

The gene calls are TRBV19 and TRBJ1-2, with TRBD1 matching over 7 bases. The CDR3 consists of 12 residues. CDR1 is LNHDA, CDR2 SQIVND, per germline (reference sequence). V was clipped by 8 bases and J by 3 bases; unmatched bases: 3. The CDR3 sequence: CASGRGDYGYTF. The CDR3 nucleotides read TGTGCCAGTGGCAGGGGGGACTATGGCTACACCTTC. Filled out from reference TRBV19 and TRBJ1-2, the complete variable domain reads DGGITQSPKYLFRKEGQNVTLSCEQNLNHDAMYWYRQDPGQGLRLIYYSQIVNDFQKGDIAEGYSVSREKKESFPLTVTSAQKNPTAFYLCASGRGDYGYTFGSGTRLTVV.

This clone was found a few times. The chain couples TRBV29-1 to TRBJ2-1, with 10 bases identical to TRBD2. The V and J ends lost 1 base and 1 base, in that order; junction bases with no gene match: 4. The CDR3 is 16 residues long. CDR1 is SQVTM and CDR2 is ANQGSEA in the germline V gene. CDR3 sequence (DNA): TGCAGCGTTGAAGGACTAGCGGGCCAGTCCTACAATGAGCAGTTCTTC. Translating it yields CSVEGLAGQSYNEQFF.

This chain links TRBV7-2 with TRBJ1-5; D may be TRBD1 (5 bases). V dropped 5 bases and J dropped 0 bases, with 8 bases sitting between them. Germline lookup yields CDR1 SGHTA and CDR2 FQGNSA. This CDR3 region has 14 residues. The CDR3 is CASSQGTSNQPQHF. The CDR3 DNA follows: TGTGCCAGCAGCCAAGGGACTAGCAATCAGCCCCAGCATTTT. Using reference TRBV7-2 and TRBJ1-5 for the parts outside the CDR3, the full variable domain is GAGVSQSPSNKVTEKGKDVELRCDPISGHTALYWYRQSLGQGLEFLIYFQGNSAPDKSGLPSDRFSAERTGGSVSTLTIQRTQQEDSAVYLCASSQGTSNQPQHFGDGTRLSIL.

V usage is TRBV6-6 and J usage is TRBJ1-5; D remains unclear. Germline-derived CDR1 and CDR2 are MNHNY and SVGAGI (reference sequence). The CDR3 contains 14 residues. V was shortened by 2 bases and J by 6 bases, with 11 bases between the two germline ends. CDR3 coding DNA: TGTGCCAGCAGTTACGAGGAATATGGTCAGCCCCAGCATTTT. This sequence encodes CASSYEEYGQPQHF.

This chain links TRBV9 with TRBJ1-2, with a tentative D call TRBD1 (5 bases). The germline V and J ends were trimmed by 0 bases and 2 bases, with 14 bases remaining between them. Germline CDR1 and CDR2: SGDLS and YYNGEE. The CDR3 consists of 16 residues. The CDR3 coding sequence is TGTGCCAGCAGCGTAGGAAGGGGCAGTCGAAACTATGGCTACACCTTC. It is translated as CASSVGRGSRNYGYTF. Together with reference TRBV9 and TRBJ1-2, the CDR3 gives the full variable domain: DSGVTQTPKHLITATGQRVTLRCSPRSGDLSVYWYQQSLDQGLQFLIQYYNGEERAKGNILERFSAQQFPDLHSELNLSSLELGDSALYFCASSVGRGSRNYGYTFGSGTRLTVV.

J is TRBJ2-3 and V is TRBV9; 8 nucleotides align to TRBD1. Germline CDR1 is SGDLS and CDR2 is YYNGEE. The CDR3 has 15 residues. Trimming cost V 4 bases and J 2 bases; bases outside gene matches: 6. The CDR3 reads CASSPGTGDTDTQYF. CDR3 in DNA: TGTGCCAGCAGCCCCGGGACAGGAGACACAGATACGCAGTATTTT.

In DNA, the CDR3 is TGTGCCAGCAGCTCCCCTCGGCGGGGGGCAACAGATACGCAGTATTTT. Protein: CASSSPRRGATDTQYF. The gene calls are TRBV7-2 and TRBJ2-3; 8 nucleotides line up with TRBD2. The CDR3 runs 16 residues. The ends lost 4 bases at V and 3 bases at J; junction bases unmatched: 9. Germline V CDR1 and CDR2: SGHTA, FQGNSA. Using reference TRBV7-2 and TRBJ2-3 for the parts outside the CDR3, the full variable domain is GAGVSQSPSNKVTEKGKDVELRCDPISGHTALYWYRQSLGQGLEFLIYFQGNSAPDKSGLPSDRFSAERTGGSVSTLTIQRTQQEDSAVYLCASSSPRRGATDTQYFGPGTRLTVL.

The chain carries TRBV7-3 and TRBJ1-1; 10 bases agree with TRBD1. Germline V gives CDR1 SGHTA, CDR2 FQGTGA. This CDR3 has 17 amino acids. The V segment lost 5 bases and the J segment 0 bases; nucleotides outside the gene matches: 9. The CDR3 DNA reads as TGTGCCAGCAGCCCCGGGGGGACAGGGGCCCTGAACACTGAAGCTTTCTTT. This encodes CASSPGGTGALNTEAFF.

The rearrangement joins TRBV19 to TRBJ2-3; 9 nucleotides align to TRBD2. The CDR3 has 16 amino acids. Germline trimming cut 4 bases from V and 2 bases from J; bases unmatched to any gene: 7. Germline V CDR1 and CDR2: LNHDA, SQIVND (reference sequence). CDR3 sequence: CASSTIAGANTDTQYF. The CDR3 region has the DNA TGTGCCAGTAGTACGATAGCGGGAGCAAACACAGATACGCAGTATTTT.

This rearrangement joins TRBV2 to TRBJ2-7; D remains ambiguous. V gave up 5 bases and J gave up 6 bases, with 11 bases separating them. This CDR3 is built from 12 residues. CDR1 is SNHLY, CDR2 FYNNEI, per germline. The CDR3 reads CASSYTAIEQYF. For the CDR3, the DNA is TGTGCCAGCAGTTATACGGCGATCGAGCAGTACTTC.

The V call is TRBV5-1, the J call TRBJ2-7; D might be TRBD2 (5 bases). The CDR3 is 18 amino acids. V was trimmed by 0 bases and J by 4 bases, leaving 23 bases between them. Germline CDR1 SGHRS, CDR2 YFSETQ. In DNA, the CDR3 is TGCGCCAGCAGCTTGGCCGGAGGAAGGACCACGGAGAGGTACGAGCAGTACTTC. Residues: CASSLAGGRTTERYEQYF.